This T cell receptor beta chain came from a study of CD8 T cells in Susac syndrome. Random hexamers served to reverse transcribe roughly 0.45 to 1 ug RNA. TCRdb ran MiXCR on the immunoSEQ multiplex PCR reads and lists one entry per CDR3 protein. This table has about 150,000 distinct CDR3 sequences, approximately 93% appearing once. The CDR3 sequence is 11 residues long. Germline CDR1 is MNHEY and CDR2 is SVGEGT. V was pared by 7 bases and J by 5 bases, with 8 bases between. The sequence came from a human donor with multiple sclerosis. This rearrangement joins TRBV6-2 or TRBV6-3 to TRBJ1-1, with TRBD1 as a possible D gene (5 bases). The material sequenced was CD4+ T cells from PBMCs. CDR3 protein: CASNQGTEAFF. The CDR3 bases are TGTGCCAGCAACCAGGGTACTGAAGCTTTCTTT.